This T cell receptor (beta chain) came from a study of shared clonotypes between healthy human individuals. Study-wide context: Ranging from 18 to 49 in age, donors were a couple of women and a few men.

Concerning this clone: The antigen is not known.

Data came from immunoSEQ multiplex PCR; TCRdb stores just in-frame clones and leaves some out. The sample holds some 2,400,000 clones; almost 96% are singletons and the top ten take roughly 0.13%. Study-level points and caveats: Generally, naive subsets came out with larger estimated richness than memory subsets.

Recent vaccinations or acute infections were absent in the healthy HIV-negative adult donors. V gave up 5 bases and J gave up 3 bases; unmatched junction bases: 13. This CDR3 contains 17 residues. Germline values: CDR1 SGHTA, CDR2 FQGNSA. V and J are TRBV7-2 and TRBJ2-3; 8 bases agree with TRBD2. Material for sequencing was naive CD4+ T cells sorted from blood. Indicated subset: CD45RA+ positively selected. The receptor comes from a man younger than 35 in good health. CDR3 residues: CASSVTGLVWGTDTQYF. CDR3 coding DNA: TGTGCCAGCAGCGTGACGGGACTAGTTTGGGGGACAGATACGCAGTATTTT.